This T cell receptor (beta chain) was sequenced in a study of control samples from healthy donors and cancer patients. This table comes from immunoSEQ multiplex PCR, and its TCRdb copy is limited to in-frame clones, with some not included. This sample has 2,600 or so clones, with around 97% found just once. The V gene lost 4 bases and the J gene lost 5 bases, with 8 bases spanning the gap. Germline loops: CDR1 KGHSH, CDR2 LQKENI. This CDR3 region has 12 residues. The sequence was obtained from a man in his 70s with head and neck cancer. Sequencing was done on a sample of PBMCs. This chain links TRBV18 with TRBJ1-1, with D unresolved. CDR3: CASSRDRTEAFF. CDR3 coding DNA: TGTGCCAGCTCACGCGACCGAACTGAAGCTTTCTTT. Full variable domain (outside the CDR3, taken from reference TRBV18 and TRBJ1-1): NAGVMQNPRHLVRRRGQEARLRCSPMKGHSHVYWYRQLPEEGLKFMVYLQKENIIDESGMPKERFSAEFPKEGPSILRIQQVVRGDSAAYFCASSRDRTEAFFGQGTRLTVV.